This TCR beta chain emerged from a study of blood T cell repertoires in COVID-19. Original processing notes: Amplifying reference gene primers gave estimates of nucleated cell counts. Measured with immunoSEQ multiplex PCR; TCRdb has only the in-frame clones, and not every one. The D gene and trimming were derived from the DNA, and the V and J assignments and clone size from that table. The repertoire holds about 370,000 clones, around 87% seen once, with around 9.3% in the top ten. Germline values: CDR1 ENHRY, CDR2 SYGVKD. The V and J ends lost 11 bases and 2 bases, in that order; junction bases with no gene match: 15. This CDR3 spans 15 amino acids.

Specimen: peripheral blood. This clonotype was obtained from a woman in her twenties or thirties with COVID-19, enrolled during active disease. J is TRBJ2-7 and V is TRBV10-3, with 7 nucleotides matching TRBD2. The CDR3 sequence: CAASVGRAPTYEQYF. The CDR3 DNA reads TGTGCCGCATCAGTGGGGAGGGCACCCACCTACGAGCAGTACTTC.